Listed below are T cell receptor beta chains from one sample, sequenced in a study of CD8+ T cells in alopecia areata. Repertoires were generated with immunoSEQ multiplex PCR, while TCRdb's copy carries only in-frame clones and drops some. The sample carries 90,000 to 150,000 clones, 55% to 70% recorded once. The specimen was CD4+ T cells sorted from blood. These receptors originate from a human donor in good health. CDR3s include the opening cysteine and the closing phenylalanine or tryptophan. D genes are given only for firm matches. Part of the rows lack a size; the others show once, few, many or a class for expanded clones.

j_call d_call clone_size v_call cdr3_nt cdr3_aa
TRBJ1-1 . . TRBV29-1 TGCACCGAGGGGGACCCACACAACACTGAAGCTTTCTTT CTEGDPHNTEAFF
TRBJ2-1 TRBD2 few TRBV4-2 TGTGCCAGCAGCCTAAACCGGGGGGTCCGTCAGCAGTTCTTC CASSLNRGVRQQFF
TRBJ1-2 TRBD1 once TRBV25-1 TGTGCCAGCATGGGACAGTTCTATGGCTACACCTTC CASMGQFYGYTF
TRBJ1-2 . once TRBV9 TGTGCCAGCAGCCCCCCACCAGGGTCCTATGGCTACACCTTC CASSPPPGSYGYTF
TRBJ2-4 . . TRBV30 TGTGCCTGGAGTAGCTACCCGGACCAAAACATTCAGTACTTC CAWSSYPDQNIQYF
TRBJ1-2 . . TRBV6-5 TGTGCCAGCAGTTACGGGAGGGGAGGGGATGGCTACACCTTC CASSYGRGGDGYTF
TRBJ1-1 TRBD1 . TRBV2 TGTGCCACGACGGGACAGCCGAACACTGAAGCTTTCTTT CATTGQPNTEAFF
TRBJ2-5 . . TRBV6-5 TGTGCCAGCAAGGGTAGCCAAGAGACCCAGTACTTC CASKGSQETQYF
TRBJ2-5 . once TRBV19 TGTGCCAGTAGTATAAACGGAGAGACCCAGTACTTC CASSINGETQYF
TRBJ1-2 . . TRBV4-2 TGTGCCAGCAGCCAAGGACAGGATTATGGCTACACCTTC CASSQGQDYGYTF
TRBJ2-3 . once TRBV30 TGTGCCTGGAAACAGCGCACAGATACGCAGTATTTT CAWKQRTDTQYF
TRBJ1-1 . . TRBV7-7 TGTGCCAGCAGCTTAACGGAGAACACTGAAGCTTTCTTT CASSLTENTEAFF
TRBJ2-3 TRBD2 . TRBV2 TGTGCCAGCAGGCCCGGGGGGTTTAGCACAGATACGCAGTATTTT CASRPGGFSTDTQYF
TRBJ1-1 . . TRBV29-1 TGCAGCGCGACAGCGAACACTGAAGCTTTCTTT CSATANTEAFF
TRBJ1-2 TRBD1 . TRBV7-9 TGTGCCAGCAGCCTCCCGGCAGGGGGCGGCGGCTACACCTTC CASSLPAGGGGYTF
TRBJ2-5 . few TRBV25-1 TGTGCCAGCAGTGAATCGGCGCCTTTAGAGACCCAGTACTTC CASSESAPLETQYF
TRBJ2-5 . . TRBV14 TGTGCCAGCAGCCGCCCAACAAAAGGGACCCAGTACTTC CASSRPTKGTQYF
TRBJ1-5 . . TRBV2 TGTGCCAGCAGTGAAGAATCGGGTCCCCAGCATTTT CASSEESGPQHF
TRBJ1-1 TRBD1 . TRBV9 TGTGCCAGCAGCCCCACCGTCGGGACAGGGGTCACTGAAGCTTTCTTT CASSPTVGTGVTEAFF
TRBJ1-6 . . TRBV18 TGTGCCAGCTCACTTGAGACACTCCGCGTCCCCCTCCACTTT CASSLETLRVPLHF
TRBJ2-5 . . TRBV5-1 TGCGCCAGCAGCCCCCTGGCAGGGGCAGAGACCCAGTACTTC CASSPLAGAETQYF
TRBJ2-2 . . TRBV30 TGTGCCTGGAGCGCAGGGGCCGCAACCGGGGAGCTGTTTTTT CAWSAGAATGELFF
TRBJ2-7 TRBD1 . TRBV7-9 TGTGCCAGCAGCCGACAGGGGGGAGGCTACGAGCAGTACTTC CASSRQGGGYEQYF
TRBJ1-2 . . TRBV5-1 TGCGCCAGCAGCTTGGGTCCCAACTATGGCTACACCTTC CASSLGPNYGYTF
TRBJ2-3 . . TRBV5-1 TGCGCCAGCAGCTCTCCCAGCACAGATACGCAGTATTTT CASSSPSTDTQYF
TRBJ2-3 . . TRBV14 TGTGCCAGCAGCCAAGACGCTAGCACAGATACGCAGTATTTT CASSQDASTDTQYF
TRBJ2-7 . few TRBV4-1 TGCGCCAGCAGCCCCGGCCACGAGCAGTACTTC CASSPGHEQYF